One and the same sample provided the 11 T cell receptor beta chains below, sequenced in a study of post-analysis software for immune sequencing data. General study findings and limits: Five or six TRBV segments were significantly more frequent in patients than in controls. TRBV5-6, TRBV5-1 and TRBV20-1 were among these segments.

No antigen has been assigned to these receptors. Included in the TCR beta cDNA libraries were unique molecular identifiers. TCRdb analysed the PCR reads with MiXCR anew, one entry per CDR3 protein. Among about 820,000 distinct CDR3 sequences listed, approximately 57% were seen once. Input material: blood. Receptor source: a girl aged 5-17 years with multiple sclerosis.

This clonotype showed up just once. The chain joins TRBV4-1 to TRBJ2-5; TRBD1 might be the D (6 bases). Between the trimmed V and J ends, which lost 0 bases and 0 bases, there was a span of 17 bases. This CDR3 is built from 18 residues. CDR1 is MGHRA and CDR2 is YSYEKL in the germline V gene. The CDR3 nucleotides are TGCGCCAGCAGCCAAGATCAAGGGGGACCAGATTACCAAGAGACCCAGTACTTC. It yields the protein CASSQDQGGPDYQETQYF.

This clonotype has a handful of counts. CDR3 coding DNA: TGTGCCAGCAGGAATACAGGGAGCGGTGGCTACACCTTC. Translating gives CASRNTGSGGYTF. The chain couples TRBV6-2 or TRBV6-3 to TRBJ1-2; D perhaps matches TRBD1 (6 bases). The ends were cut back, 6 bases at V and 7 bases at J, with 15 bases in the middle. Germline V lookup: CDR1 MNHEY, CDR2 SVGEGT. CDR3 length equals 13 residues.

The count of this clonotype is one. V is TRBV7-9 and J is TRBJ2-3; 7 bases match TRBD2. V dropped 7 bases and J dropped 4; count of bases not matched to a gene: 8. The CDR3 is made up of 14 amino acids. Germline CDR1 reads SEHNR; CDR2 reads FQNEAQ (reference sequence). Here the CDR3 reads CASTKGGMPDTQYF. CDR3 nucleotides: TGTGCCAGCACCAAGGGAGGGATGCCAGATACGCAGTATTTT.

This chain connects TRBV5-5 to TRBJ1-2; weak D call: TRBD1 (5 bases). V was trimmed by 5 bases and J by 6 bases, leaving 14 bases between them. The CDR3 runs 13 residues. CDR1 is SGHKS, CDR2 YYEKEE, per germline (reference sequence). The CDR3: CASRGTVRDGYTF. The CDR3 nucleotides read TGTGCCAGCAGAGGGACTGTTCGCGATGGCTACACCTTC.

This clonotype showed up just a few times. The V and J genes are TRBV5-1 and TRBJ2-3; 7 bases are a match to TRBD2. The CDR3 is 14 amino acids. Germline CDR1 SGHRS, CDR2 YFSETQ. The V and J ends lost 4 bases and 5 bases, in that order; junction bases with no gene match: 7. CDR3 loop: CASSPTRGRDTQYF. For the CDR3, the DNA is TGCGCCAGCAGCCCTACCCGCGGGAGAGATACGCAGTATTTT.

CDR3 bases: TGTGCCAGCAGCGCATCGACAGGGGAGGGCTACGAGCAGTACTTC. Translation gives CASSASTGEGYEQYF. The chain uses TRBV9 and TRBJ2-7; weak D call: TRBD1 (8 bases). This CDR3 contains 15 residues. Germline assignment: CDR1 SGDLS and CDR2 YYNGEE. V was pared by 3 bases and J by 3 bases, with 16 bases between. Based on the CDR3 plus reference TRBV9 and TRBJ2-7, the full variable domain is DSGVTQTPKHLITATGQRVTLRCSPRSGDLSVYWYQQSLDQGLQFLIQYYNGEERAKGNILERFSAQQFPDLHSELNLSSLELGDSALYFCASSASTGEGYEQYFGPGTRLTVT.

The rearrangement joins TRBV7-3 to TRBJ2-3; D perhaps matches TRBD2 (7 bases). The V gene lost 5 bases and the J gene lost 4 bases, with 19 bases spanning the gap. The length of the CDR3 is 16 residues. Germline-derived CDR1 and CDR2 are SGHTA and FQGTGA. CDR3 nucleotides: TGTGCCAGCAGCCCGCGAGGGGGGGGCCAGCCAGATACGCAGTATTTT. This codes for CASSPRGGGQPDTQYF.

This clonotype was observed a few times. The gene calls are TRBV5-1 and TRBJ2-3; TRBD2 agrees at 12 bases. The CDR3 consists of 16 residues. V lost 4 bases and J lost 2; bases outside the gene matches: 5. Germline V gene lookup returns CDR1 SGHRS and CDR2 YFSETQ. DNA of the CDR3: TGCGCCAGCAGCCTAGGACTAGCGGGATACACAGATACGCAGTATTTT. Amino acids: CASSLGLAGYTDTQYF.

This clonotype was seen more than once but under ten times. The V gene is TRBV5-1, the J gene TRBJ2-7; 10 bases align to TRBD1. CDR1 is SGHRS and CDR2 is YFSETQ in the germline V gene. The CDR3 runs to 16 residues. Germline trimming cut 4 bases from V and 5 bases from J; bases unmatched to any gene: 12. The chain's CDR3 is CASSPVPGQGSDEQYF. The CDR3 DNA follows: TGCGCCAGCAGCCCAGTCCCGGGACAGGGGTCGGACGAGCAGTACTTC.

The genes are TRBV7-8 and TRBJ2-5; 7 nucleotides match TRBD1. The CDR3 sequence is 15 residues long. The germline gives CDR1 SGHVS, CDR2 FQNEAQ. V lost 0 bases to trimming and J lost 4 bases; unmatched junction nucleotides: 5. The CDR3 protein is CASSLAGAGGETQYF. The CDR3 bases are TGTGCCAGCAGCTTAGCCGGGGCAGGGGGAGAGACCCAGTACTTC.

The chain's CDR3 is CASSLDRSGASTDTQYF. CDR3 nucleotide sequence: TGTGCCAGCAGCTTAGATCGAAGCGGAGCCAGCACAGATACGCAGTATTTT. This chain joins TRBV11-3 and TRBJ2-3; TRBD2 might be the D (5 bases). V lost 0 bases and J 0 bases, leaving 13 bases between the germline ends. This CDR3 contains 17 residues. CDR1 is SGHNT and CDR2 is YENEEA in the germline V gene. Complete variable domain (other parts from reference TRBV11-3 and TRBJ2-3): EAGVVQSPRYKIIEKKQPVAFWCNPISGHNTLYWYLQNLGQGPELLIRYENEEAVDDSQLPKDRFSAERLKGVDSTLKIQPAELGDSAVYLCASSLDRSGASTDTQYFGPGTRLTVL.